The rows below give T cell receptor beta chains drawn from one sample of a study of CD8 T cells in Susac syndrome. One entry per CDR3 protein results from TCRdb running MiXCR on the immunoSEQ multiplex PCR reads. This sample has approximately 180,000 distinct CDR3 sequences, with 80% to 95% found just once. The sequencing sample was made of CD4+ T cells from PBMCs. These receptors all stem from a human donor with multiple sclerosis. Each CDR3 is given without its conserved first and last residue. The order of the fields is V gene, CDR3 protein.

v_gene: TRBV6-1
CDR3aa: ASSEADQTPYEQY

v_gene: TRBV28
CDR3aa: ASRQGPGYT

v_gene: TRBV27
CDR3aa: ASSLSMAGHTEAF

v_gene: TRBV30
CDR3aa: AWRRPGTYEQY

v_gene: TRBV19
CDR3aa: ASSPEGRTEAF

v_gene: TRBV24-1
CDR3aa: ATSDFTGREAF

v_gene: TRBV29-1
CDR3aa: SVEGTSGSLGQTQY

v_gene: TRBV18
CDR3aa: ASSLSGTGGTHYGYT

v_gene: TRBV25-1
CDR3aa: ASSLVGTEAF

v_gene: TRBV20-1
CDR3aa: SARGQGAYEQY

v_gene: TRBV5-1
CDR3aa: ASSIVPSGRRDEQF

v_gene: TRBV28
CDR3aa: ASSLAGLAGTFQLF

v_gene: TRBV20-1
CDR3aa: SAEDWNTEAF

v_gene: TRBV5-1
CDR3aa: ASSFLAGRTDTQY

v_gene: TRBV6-1
CDR3aa: ASSEARSLAKNIQY

v_gene: TRBV18
CDR3aa: ASSPQVGNQETQY

v_gene: TRBV7-8
CDR3aa: ASATVETQY

v_gene: TRBV6-2/TRBV6-3
CDR3aa: ASSYREMNTEAF

v_gene: TRBV20-1
CDR3aa: SAREGDYEQY

v_gene: TRBV4-2
CDR3aa: ASSQDMGTRGGYT

v_gene: TRBV7-3
CDR3aa: ASSLSGTGESSPLH

v_gene: TRBV20-1
CDR3aa: SVQGSNQPQH

v_gene: TRBV2
CDR3aa: ASRDRMAQAKNIQY

v_gene: TRBV18
CDR3aa: ASSNPNLGETQY

v_gene: TRBV7-9
CDR3aa: ASSARGQGVRNTGELF

v_gene: TRBV18
CDR3aa: ASSPTGGANYGYT

v_gene: TRBV4-3
CDR3aa: ASSQDVTVSGANVLT

v_gene: TRBV30
CDR3aa: AWSLGQYTGELF

v_gene: TRBV7-2
CDR3aa: ASSRTSTYEQY

v_gene: TRBV15
CDR3aa: ATSTKVVNYGYT

v_gene: TRBV3-1
CDR3aa: ASSQRVVGTQY

v_gene: TRBV4-1
CDR3aa: ASQGIAEKLF

v_gene: TRBV6-5
CDR3aa: ASSYITGNTGELF

v_gene: TRBV28
CDR3aa: ATQRAPNTGELF

v_gene: TRBV5-4
CDR3aa: ASSLGTGETQY

v_gene: TRBV28
CDR3aa: ASSFLEGGYT

v_gene: TRBV28
CDR3aa: ASSLVAVSYEQY

v_gene: TRBV5-6
CDR3aa: ASSLGWRYQPQH

v_gene: TRBV9
CDR3aa: ASSVDPGEETQY

v_gene: TRBV5-1
CDR3aa: ASSLTSYNEQF

v_gene: TRBV6-1
CDR3aa: ASNKREGERQETQY

v_gene: TRBV4-2
CDR3aa: ASSPPAGQGNNSPLH

v_gene: TRBV28
CDR3aa: ASSGTSVQETQY

v_gene: TRBV24-1
CDR3aa: ATSAGPYEQY

v_gene: TRBV7-9
CDR3aa: ASSLAGVITDTQY

v_gene: TRBV23-1
CDR3aa: ASSPPGLSTYEQY

v_gene: TRBV28
CDR3aa: ASMVDAGQGDYT

v_gene: TRBV11-3
CDR3aa: ASSRDRDAEAF

v_gene: TRBV3-1
CDR3aa: ASSPLRQGIEETQY